The next 22 T cell receptor beta chains were all read from a single sample in a study of response to subunit inactivated influenza vaccine. TCRdb reprocessed the RT-PCR reads with MiXCR, giving one entry per CDR3 protein. The table records some 600,000 distinct CDR3 sequences, 14% of them present only once. Specimen: PBMCs from blood, collected 14 to 15 days before vaccination. The source of these receptors is a man aged 50-59 years who received an inactivated influenza vaccine.

The V call is TRBV15, the J call TRBJ2-1; D may be TRBD2 (6 bases). Between the trimmed V and J ends, which lost 3 bases and 8 bases, there was a span of 17 bases. Germline-derived CDR1 and CDR2 are LNHNV and YYDKDF (reference sequence). The CDR3 extends over 15 amino acids. CDR3 loop: CATSSHRDSLYEQFF. The CDR3 nucleotides are TGTGCCACCAGCAGTCACCGGGACTCTTTGTATGAGCAGTTCTTC.

This clonotype was picked up a small number of times. The chain couples TRBV20-1 to TRBJ2-1, with 7 bases lining up with TRBD2. The CDR3 is 16 amino acids. Germline assignment: CDR1 DFQATT and CDR2 SNEGSKA (reference sequence). V was clipped by 0 bases and J by 0 bases; unmatched bases: 5. The CDR3 DNA reads TGCAGTGCTAGAGATTCTAGCGGAATCTCCTACAATGAGCAGTTCTTC. It is translated as CSARDSSGISYNEQFF.

The J gene is TRBJ2-6, the V gene TRBV28; 14 nucleotides agree with TRBD2. The ends lost 6 bases at V and 3 bases at J; junction bases unmatched: 7. Looked up from germline, CDR1 is MDHEN and CDR2 is SYDVKM. This CDR3 region has 18 residues. CDR3 nucleotide sequence: TGTGCCAGCAGCCCGACTAGCGGGAGGGCCCTTGGGGCCAACGTCCTGACTTTC. Translation gives CASSPTSGRALGANVLTF. The entire variable domain, with the rest obtained from reference TRBV28 and TRBJ2-6, is as follows: DVKVTQSSRYLVKRTGEKVFLECVQDMDHENMFWYRQDPGLGLRLIYFSYDVKMKEKGDIPEGYSVSREKKERFSLILESASTNQTSMYLCASSPTSGRALGANVLTFGAGSRLTVL.

V gene TRBV10-1 combines with J gene TRBJ2-1, with D unresolved. V lost 7 bases, J lost 2 bases, and 15 bases lay in between. Per the germline V gene, CDR1 is WNHNN and CDR2 is SYGVQD (reference sequence). The CDR3 totals 15 residues. CDR3 sequence (DNA): TGCGCCAGCAAAGCACTGGCGAGACCCTACAATGAGCAGTTCTTC. Encoded protein: CASKALARPYNEQFF.

The chain couples TRBV11-2 to TRBJ2-5; 11 bases agree with TRBD1. Germline V gives CDR1 SGHAT, CDR2 FQNNGV. This CDR3 is built from 21 residues. With V trimmed by 2 bases and J by 4 bases, 21 bases remained unmatched. The CDR3 region has the DNA TGTGCCAGCAGCTTATTCACAAACCCGGACAGGGGGCTTAGGTTGGGAGAGACCCAGTACTTC. It translates to CASSLFTNPDRGLRLGETQYF.

This clonotype was counted at least ten times. This sequence joins TRBV20-1 and TRBJ2-5, with D unresolved. The CDR3 runs 13 residues. Trimming pared 1 base from V and 2 bases from J, leaving 8 bases between. CDR1 is DFQATT and CDR2 is SNEGSKA in the germline V gene (reference sequence). DNA for the CDR3: TGCAGTGCTAGAGGGACCCATCAAGAGACCCAGTACTTC. Translation gives CSARGTHQETQYF.

This clonotype was found many times. The chain links TRBV3-1 to TRBJ2-3; D call uncertain. Germline assignment: CDR1 LGHDT and CDR2 YNNKEL (reference sequence). This CDR3 comprises 12 residues. The ends were cut back, 3 bases at V and 6 bases at J, with 7 bases in the middle. The CDR3 DNA reads TGTGCCAGCAGCCACCCCCCGGATACGCAGTATTTT. Its translation: CASSHPPDTQYF.

This clonotype was recorded at least ten times. The chain joins TRBV5-1 to TRBJ2-2, with TRBD1 as a possible D gene (6 bases). V lost 4 bases to trimming and J lost 1 base, with 11 bases between them. Germline CDR1 SGHRS, CDR2 YFSETQ. This CDR3 has 15 residues. The CDR3 coding sequence is TGCGCCAGCAGCCCCCAGGGGTTGAACACCGGGGAGCTGTTTTTT. This sequence encodes CASSPQGLNTGELFF.

The rearrangement uses TRBV12-3 or TRBV12-4 and TRBJ2-1; 10 bases line up with TRBD2. This CDR3 region has 13 residues. V trimming: 1 base; J trimming: 12 bases; junction bases outside the gene matches: 3. The CDR3, as DNA: TGTGCCAGCAGTTTAGGGCTAGCGGGGGTGCAGTTCTTC. Its protein product is CASSLGLAGVQFF.

Only a few counts were recorded for this clonotype. The J gene is TRBJ1-5, the V gene TRBV19, with 8 bases lining up with TRBD1. With V trimmed by 10 bases and J by 2 bases, 7 bases remained unmatched. Germline V CDR1 and CDR2: LNHDA, SQIVND (reference sequence). The CDR3 has 14 amino acids. CDR3 region: CATKPGQGNQPQHF. The CDR3 DNA reads TGTGCCACCAAACCGGGACAGGGCAATCAGCCCCAGCATTTT.

CDR3: CASSHRHETNTGELFF. CDR3 nucleotide sequence: TGTGCCAGCAGCCACAGACATGAAACGAACACCGGGGAGCTGTTTTTT. This chain connects TRBV3-1 to TRBJ2-2; D not resolved. Germline V CDR1 and CDR2: LGHDT, YNNKEL (reference sequence). Trimming left V 3 bases short and J 0 bases short, with 11 bases between. This CDR3 region has 16 residues.

This clonotype was counted at least ten times. The V gene is TRBV4-3, the J gene TRBJ1-2; TRBD1 might be the D (6 bases). V was cut by 0 bases and J by 4 bases, with 12 bases left in between. CDR1 and CDR2 (germline): LGHNA, YSLEER. The CDR3 contains 15 residues. Here the CDR3 reads CASSQDRGQAYGYTF. The DNA of the CDR3 is TGCGCCAGCAGCCAAGATCGGGGGCAGGCCTATGGCTACACCTTC.

The sample holds a few counts of this clonotype. The chain is built from TRBV4-1 and TRBJ1-5, with D unclear. The CDR3 length is 19 residues. The ends were cut back, 0 bases at V and 6 bases at J, with 24 bases in the middle. The germline gives CDR1 MGHRA, CDR2 YSYEKL. CDR3 coding DNA: TGCGCCAGCAGCCAAGACTTCTTAAGGGTGGTCGGCTCCGGTCAGCCCCAGCATTTT. Protein: CASSQDFLRVVGSGQPQHF.

This clonotype has just a few counts. This rearrangement joins TRBV5-1 to TRBJ2-7, with 9 bases identical to TRBD1. The V segment lost 4 bases and the J segment 6 bases; nucleotides outside the gene matches: 5. Germline assignment: CDR1 SGHRS and CDR2 YFSETQ. This CDR3 region has 13 residues. CDR3 amino acids: CASSPWTGVEQYF. Written as DNA, the CDR3 is TGCGCCAGCAGCCCCTGGACAGGGGTCGAGCAGTACTTC.

V gene TRBV27 combines with J gene TRBJ2-1, with 11 positions matching TRBD2. The CDR3 consists of 16 residues. Germline trimming cut 1 base from V and 9 bases from J; bases unmatched to any gene: 8. The V gene's germline CDR1 is MNHEY and CDR2 SMNVEV (reference sequence). The CDR3 DNA follows: TGTGCCAGCAGTTTATTATCTAGCGGGGGGTCCGGTGAGCAGTTCTTC. Protein product: CASSLLSSGGSGEQFF.

This clonotype was observed a handful of times. The chain links TRBV7-8 to TRBJ1-6, with unresolved D. V dropped 5 bases and J dropped 5 bases, with 10 bases sitting between them. Germline CDR1 SGHVS, CDR2 FQNEAQ. The CDR3 has 14 residues. CDR3 nucleotides: TGTGCCAGCAGCCCCCGGGCTAATAATTCACCCCTCCACTTT. Its protein is CASSPRANNSPLHF.

This sequence joins TRBV14 and TRBJ2-1; 8 bases match TRBD1. Unmatched junction bases numbered 4, after V lost 5 bases and J lost 4 bases. The CDR3 has 14 residues. The germline V gene has CDR1 SGHDN and CDR2 FVKESK. The DNA for the CDR3 is TGTGCCAGCAGCGCCAGGGGGCGATACAATGAGCAGTTCTTC. This encodes CASSARGRYNEQFF.

The chain couples TRBV10-3 to TRBJ2-1; 7 bases align to TRBD2. CDR1 ENHRY and CDR2 SYGVKD come from the germline V gene. The CDR3 has 16 amino acids. The V segment lost 4 bases and the J segment 6 bases; nucleotides outside the gene matches: 12. CDR3 DNA: TGTGCCATCAGTGCCTGGGGAGGGGTGGGCAGCAATGAGCAGTTCTTC. Encoded protein: CAISAWGGVGSNEQFF.

This chain uses TRBV5-1 with TRBJ2-3; D remains ambiguous. CDR3 length: 16 amino acids. Trimming took 1 base from V and 3 from J, leaving 15 bases between them. Germline V gives CDR1 SGHRS, CDR2 YFSETQ. CDR3 nucleotides: TGCGCCAGCAGCTTGCAGAACGACCCGAGAACAGATACGCAGTATTTT. Protein sequence: CASSLQNDPRTDTQYF.

In DNA form, the CDR3 reads TGTGCCAGCAGCGAGGGTAGCGGAGCGAGCGGGACCCAGTACTTC. Translating it yields CASSEGSGASGTQYF. This chain joins TRBV9 and TRBJ2-5, with D possibly TRBD2 on 6 matching bases. The CDR3 runs to 15 residues. V dropped 3 bases and J dropped 7 bases, with 19 bases sitting between them. Germline-derived CDR1 and CDR2 are SGDLS and YYNGEE. The full variable domain, rest sourced from reference TRBV9 and TRBJ2-5, is DSGVTQTPKHLITATGQRVTLRCSPRSGDLSVYWYQQSLDQGLQFLIQYYNGEERAKGNILERFSAQQFPDLHSELNLSSLELGDSALYFCASSEGSGASGTQYFGPGTRLLVL.

The chain carries TRBV20-1 and TRBJ2-5, with D possibly called TRBD1 or TRBD2 (5 bases each). The V and J ends lost 1 base and 4 bases respectively, with 7 bases between them. Per the germline V gene, CDR1 is DFQATT and CDR2 is SNEGSKA (reference sequence). This CDR3 is 12 amino acids long. The CDR3 region has the DNA TGCAGTGCTAGAGCAGGGAGAGAGACCCAGTACTTC. Translated: CSARAGRETQYF.

The V call is TRBV20-1, the J call TRBJ2-3, with 13 bases lining up with TRBD2. The J segment lost 2 bases and the V segment lost 5 bases, leaving 7 bases of the junction unmatched. This CDR3 spans 16 amino acids. Germline values: CDR1 DFQATT, CDR2 SNEGSKA (reference sequence). The CDR3 DNA reads TGCAGTGCTGGCAGACTAGCGGGAGGAAACACAGATACGCAGTATTTT. It is translated as CSAGRLAGGNTDTQYF.